This T cell receptor (beta chain) was sequenced during a study of tumor T cells in aggressive B-cell lymphoma. Germline lookup yields CDR1 LGHNA and CDR2 YNFKEQ. This CDR3 has 16 amino acids. J gave up 1 base and V 2 bases, and 7 bases lay outside the gene matches. Only in-frame clones appear in the TCRdb table, and some are missing; sequencing was by immunoSEQ multiplex PCR. The table shows 8,000 to 9,500 clones, with around 84% occurring only once. What was sequenced was tumor tissue. The receptor was isolated from an adult with diffuse large B cell lymphoma. The chain joins TRBV4-2 to TRBJ1-1; 7 nucleotides match TRBD1. CDR3 loop: CASSQQTGWGNTEAFF. CDR3 bases: TGTGCCAGCAGCCAACAGACAGGGTGGGGGAACACTGAAGCTTTCTTT.